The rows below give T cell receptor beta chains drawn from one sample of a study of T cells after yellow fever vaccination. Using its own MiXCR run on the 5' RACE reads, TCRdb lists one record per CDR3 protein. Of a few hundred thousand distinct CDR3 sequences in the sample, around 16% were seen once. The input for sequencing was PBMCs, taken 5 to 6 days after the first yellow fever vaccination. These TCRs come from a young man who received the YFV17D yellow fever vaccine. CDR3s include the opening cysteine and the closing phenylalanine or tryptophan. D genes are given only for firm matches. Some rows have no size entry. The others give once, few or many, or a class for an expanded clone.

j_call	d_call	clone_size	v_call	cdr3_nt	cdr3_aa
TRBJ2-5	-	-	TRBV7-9	TGTGCCAGCAGCTTCTCAGGAGGGGGCGAAGAGACCCAGTACTTC	CASSFSGGGEETQYF
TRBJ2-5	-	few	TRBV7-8	TGTGCCAGCAGCTCTGTCGTGGAGACCCAGTACTTC	CASSSVVETQYF
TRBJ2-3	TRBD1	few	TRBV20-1	TGCAGTGCTACCGGGACAGGGCACACAGATACGCAGTATTTT	CSATGTGHTDTQYF
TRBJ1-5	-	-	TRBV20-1	TGCAGTGCTAGAGATGCGACAGGCTCCTACAATCAGCCCCAGCATTTT	CSARDATGSYNQPQHF
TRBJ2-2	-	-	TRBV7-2	TGTGCCAGTAATCGCGGGGCCCCGGAGCTGTTTTTT	CASNRGAPELFF
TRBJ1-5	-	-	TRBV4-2	TGTGCCAGCAGCCCCGACGTAGGGGGCAATCAGCCCCAGCATTTT	CASSPDVGGNQPQHF
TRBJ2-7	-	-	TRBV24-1	TGTGCCACCAGTGCGGGTGCTAGGTACGAGCAGTACTTC	CATSAGARYEQYF
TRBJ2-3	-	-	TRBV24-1	TGTGCCACCAGTGATGGAGGGGTATCAGGGGCCCTCCCAGATACGCAGTATTTT	CATSDGGVSGALPDTQYF
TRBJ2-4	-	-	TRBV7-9	TGTGCCAGCCAGGGGGGGAAGCTAGCCAAAAACATTCAGTACTTC	CASQGGKLAKNIQYF
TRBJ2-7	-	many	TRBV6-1	TGTGCCAGCAGACCGCGGGGTCGTGAGGACGAGCAGTACTTC	CASRPRGREDEQYF
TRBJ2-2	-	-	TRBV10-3	TGTGCCATCGAGAACACCGGGGAGCTGTTTTTT	CAIENTGELFF
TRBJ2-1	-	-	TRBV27	TGTGCCACTCAGAGGGGGAATTCCTACAATGAGCAGTTCTTC	CATQRGNSYNEQFF
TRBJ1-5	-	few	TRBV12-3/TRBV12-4	TGTGCCAGCAGTTCCCGGGACGGGAACAATCAGCCCCAGCATTTT	CASSSRDGNNQPQHF
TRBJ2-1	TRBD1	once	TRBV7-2	TGTGCCAGCAGCTTAGGGGGTGGGACAGGGGCCCTTGGGCAGTTCTTC	CASSLGGGTGALGQFF
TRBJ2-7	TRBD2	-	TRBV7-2	TGTGCCAGCAGCCAGCGGGGGAGGGAGCAGTACTTC	CASSQRGREQYF
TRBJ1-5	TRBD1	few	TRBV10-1	TGCGCCAGCAGTGCCGGACAGGGGTCTGGGCAGCCCCAGCATTTT	CASSAGQGSGQPQHF
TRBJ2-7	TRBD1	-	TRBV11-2	TGTGCCAGCAGCCCCGGACAGGTAGGGGGTGATGAGCAGTACTTC	CASSPGQVGGDEQYF
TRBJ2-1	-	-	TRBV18	TGTGCCAGCTCAAAGGACATCAATGAGCAGTTCTTC	CASSKDINEQFF
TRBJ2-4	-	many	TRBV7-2	TGTGCCAGCAGCCCGGCGAGGGCCAAAAACATTCAGTACTTC	CASSPARAKNIQYF
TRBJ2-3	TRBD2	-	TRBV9	TGTGCCAGCAGCCAGGGGACTAGCGGGGCATCAGATACGCAGTATTTT	CASSQGTSGASDTQYF
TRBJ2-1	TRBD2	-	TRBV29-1	TGCAGCGTCGATCGGACTAGCGGGGGGGCCTCTCATCAGTTCTTC	CSVDRTSGGASHQFF
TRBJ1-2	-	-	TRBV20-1	TGCAGTGCTAGGGACCCAGTAACCTATGGCTACACCTTC	CSARDPVTYGYTF
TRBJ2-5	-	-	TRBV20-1	TGCAGTGCTCAAAGGGGAAGAGAACAAGAGACCCAGTACTTC	CSAQRGREQETQYF